This T cell receptor (beta chain) was profiled in a study of blood T cell repertoires in COVID-19. In the original workflow: Amplification with reference gene primers provided the estimates of nucleated cell counts. Method: immunoSEQ multiplex PCR; TCRdb's copy keeps in-frame clones and lacks some. V, J and clone size were drawn from that table, and D and trimming were deduced from the DNA. The sample has about 270,000 clones; 87% are singletons. CDR3 length: 15 residues. Germline values: CDR1 SGHNT, CDR2 YENEEA. Germline trimming cut 1 base from V and 2 bases from J; bases unmatched to any gene: 1. This clone was counted a single time.

The sequencing sample was made of peripheral blood. This receptor was obtained from a woman between 45 and 65 years old with acute or convalescent COVID-19. The gene calls are TRBV11-3 and TRBJ2-1; 8 bases map to TRBD2. CDR3 in DNA: TGTGCCAGCAGCTTAGCGCGGGAGGCCTACAATGAGCAGTTCTTC. Amino acids: CASSLAREAYNEQFF.